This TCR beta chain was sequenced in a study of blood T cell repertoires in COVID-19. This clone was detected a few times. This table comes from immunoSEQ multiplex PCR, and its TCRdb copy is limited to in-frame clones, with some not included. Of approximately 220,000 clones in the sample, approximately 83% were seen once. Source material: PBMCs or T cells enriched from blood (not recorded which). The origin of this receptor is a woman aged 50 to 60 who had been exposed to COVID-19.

Here the CDR3 reads CASRGRSVHEQYF. The CDR3 bases are TGTGCCAGCAGGGGGCGCAGCGTCCACGAGCAGTACTTC. The chain is built from TRBV27 and TRBJ2-7; perhaps TRBD1 as D (5 bases). Trimming left V 6 bases short and J 5 bases short, with 14 bases between. The CDR3 spans 13 residues. The germline V gene has CDR1 MNHEY and CDR2 SMNVEV (reference sequence).